The 23 T cell receptor beta chains in this list originate from one sample, sequenced in a study of T cells after yellow fever vaccination. TCRdb recomputed calls from the 5' RACE reads with MiXCR, one row per CDR3 protein. The sample lists fewer than 150,000 distinct CDR3 sequences, about 7.2% occurring once. The starting material was CD4+ T cells sorted from PBMCs, obtained more than 35 days after the first yellow fever vaccination. These receptors came from a man aged 18 to 29 who received the YFV17D yellow fever vaccine.

This clonotype was observed many times. The J gene is TRBJ2-3, the V gene TRBV7-2, with 11 nucleotides matching TRBD2. Germline trimming cut 3 bases from V and 2 bases from J; bases unmatched to any gene: 4. The CDR3 runs 16 residues. Germline CDR1 and CDR2: SGHTA and FQGNSA. In DNA, the CDR3 is TGTGCCAGCAGCTTTACTAGCGGGAGATTCACAGATACGCAGTATTTT. Its protein product is CASSFTSGRFTDTQYF.

This clonotype was seen only a few times. The chain carries TRBV7-7 and TRBJ2-2; 9 positions agree with TRBD1. V shed 5 bases, J shed 3 bases, and the junction held 7 bases outside the gene matches. The germline V gene encodes CDR1 SSHAT and CDR2 FNYEAQ (reference sequence). The CDR3 is 16 amino acids. The CDR3 here is CASSPRGQGHTGELFF. The CDR3 bases are TGTGCCAGCAGCCCCCGGGGACAGGGACACACCGGGGAGCTGTTTTTT.

The V and J genes are TRBV12-5 and TRBJ2-3; TRBD1 matches at 8 bases. CDR1 is LGHNT and CDR2 is FRNRAP in the germline V gene. V lost 6 bases, J lost 5 bases, and 7 bases stayed unmatched. This CDR3 is 14 amino acids long. CDR3 residues: CASGHSDRGDTQYF. CDR3 coding DNA: TGTGCTAGTGGCCATTCCGACAGGGGAGATACGCAGTATTTT.

This clonotype was found many times. The J gene is TRBJ1-2, the V gene TRBV5-6; 7 positions agree with TRBD1. The ends lost 0 bases at V and 13 bases at J; junction bases unmatched: 18. Germline CDR1 reads SGHDT; CDR2 reads YYEEEE. The CDR3 totals 16 residues. The CDR3 is CASSLDSRRQGLGSTF. In DNA form, the CDR3 reads TGTGCCAGCAGCTTGGATAGTCGGCGACAGGGCCTAGGGAGCACCTTC.

This clonotype was detected many times. V gene TRBV5-1 combines with J gene TRBJ2-5; maybe TRBD1 (5 bases). V was clipped by 3 bases and J by 4 bases, with 19 bases between them. The CDR3 runs to 16 residues. Germline V gene sequence: CDR1 SGHRS, CDR2 YFSETQ. CDR3 sequence reads: CASSWTVTDSAETQYF. The CDR3 DNA is TGCGCCAGCAGCTGGACCGTTACTGACAGTGCAGAGACCCAGTACTTC.

This clonotype has at least ten counts. The rearrangement links TRBV7-2 to TRBJ1-2, with 9 bases fitting TRBD1. The length of the CDR3 is 14 residues. Germline V gene data show CDR1 as SGHTA and CDR2 as FQGNSA. V shed 1 base and J 9 bases; nucleotides not matched to a gene: 6. CDR3 loop: CASSLEGGQGSYTF. The CDR3 bases are TGTGCCAGCAGCTTAGAGGGCGGACAGGGGAGCTACACCTTC.

This clonotype was seen a few times. This chain links TRBV20-1 with TRBJ2-7, with 8 bases identical to TRBD1. The CDR3 spans 15 residues. Germline V gives CDR1 DFQATT, CDR2 SNEGSKA (reference sequence). Trimming at V came to 7 bases and at J to 2 bases, leaving 13 bases not matched to a gene. CDR3 sequence: CSVKPGTGQTYEQYV. Here the CDR3 DNA reads TGCAGTGTTAAACCCGGGACAGGCCAAACCTACGAGCAGTACGTC.

In its sample, this clonotype was seen many times. This sequence joins TRBV12-3 or TRBV12-4 and TRBJ2-1; D is ambiguous. The V end was cut by 5 bases, the J end by 8 bases, with 16 bases between. The CDR3 loop spans 14 amino acids. In nucleotides, the CDR3 is TGTGCCAGCAGTGTAAAAACCCCAGTCGATGAGCAGTTCTTC. It yields the protein CASSVKTPVDEQFF.

For this clonotype: This may be a read error: a much more frequent sequence differs by one nucleotide. The J gene is TRBJ2-2, the V gene TRBV2; tentative D call: TRBD2 (5 bases). The CDR3 runs 13 residues. Trimming left V 2 bases short and J 9 bases short, with 10 bases between. Germline V gene sequence: CDR1 SNHLY, CDR2 FYNNEI. The CDR3, as DNA: TGTGCCAGCAGTGAACTGGAGGCCTGGGAGCTGTTTTTT. Translation: CASSELEAWELFF.

This clonotype was counted many times. This rearrangement joins TRBV12-3 or TRBV12-4 to TRBJ1-4; no clear D gene. Trimming shortened V by 6 bases and J by 4 bases, and 9 bases separated the two germline ends. The CDR3 runs 13 residues. DNA of the CDR3: TGTGCCAGCAGGGAACACATTAATGAAAAACTGTTTTTT. Residues: CASREHINEKLFF.

The sample holds many counts of this clonotype. The genes are TRBV7-9 and TRBJ2-1; D remains unclear. This CDR3 is built from 16 residues. Deletions cut 4 bases from V and 5 bases from J, with 18 bases between. Germline CDR1 reads SEHNR; CDR2 reads FQNEAQ (reference sequence). Here the CDR3 reads CASSSRNIGPNNEQFF. The CDR3 DNA follows: TGTGCCAGCAGCTCCCGCAATATAGGGCCAAACAATGAGCAGTTCTTC.

This clonotype has ten or more counts. V usage is TRBV9 and J usage is TRBJ2-1; D is tentatively TRBD1 or TRBD2 (5 bases each). The germline CDR1 and CDR2 sequences are SGDLS and YYNGEE. The CDR3 has 17 amino acids. V shed 0 bases and J shed 1 base, with 14 bases lying between them. CDR3 nucleotides: TGTGCCAGCAGCGTAGCTCCCCTGGGACGGTCCTACAATGAGCAGTTCTTC. Protein product: CASSVAPLGRSYNEQFF.

This clonotype showed up many times. The V gene is TRBV20-1, the J gene TRBJ2-3, with D possibly being TRBD1 or TRBD2 (6 bases each). Germline loops: CDR1 DFQATT, CDR2 SNEGSKA (reference sequence). The CDR3 spans 14 residues. The V gene lost 0 bases and the J gene lost 2 bases, with 9 bases spanning the gap. The CDR3 spells CSARDAGHTDTQYF. The CDR3 DNA is TGCAGTGCTAGAGATGCGGGACACACAGATACGCAGTATTTT.

This clonotype was counted many times. The chain recombines TRBV30 with TRBJ1-2; possible D gene TRBD1, 5 bases. The CDR3 is 15 residues long. The germline gives CDR1 GTSNPN, CDR2 SVGIG (reference sequence). The V and J ends lost 4 bases and 8 bases respectively, with 23 bases between them. CDR3 region: CAWTMASGTARGYTF. CDR3 bases: TGTGCCTGGACCATGGCTTCCGGGACCGCCCGCGGCTACACCTTC.

This clonotype was counted ten times or more. The V gene is TRBV4-1, the J gene TRBJ1-2; D gene ambiguous. V dropped 0 bases and J dropped 4 bases, with 15 bases sitting between them. CDR1 and CDR2 from the germline V gene are MGHRA and YSYEKL. The length of the CDR3 is 16 residues. CDR3 in amino acids: CASSQDRKVSPYGYTF. The DNA of the CDR3 is TGCGCCAGCAGCCAAGATCGCAAGGTGTCGCCCTATGGCTACACCTTC.

In this sample, this clonotype turned up many times. The rearrangement links TRBV5-1 to TRBJ1-1, with TRBD1 identical over 8 bases. Per the germline V gene, CDR1 is SGHRS and CDR2 is YFSETQ. The CDR3 runs 17 residues. Trimming took 2 bases from V and 3 from J; bases not matched to a gene: 12. The CDR3 region is CASSFYGSGGSYTEAFF. The CDR3 DNA reads as TGCGCCAGCAGCTTTTATGGGTCAGGGGGCTCGTACACTGAAGCTTTCTTT.

The chain combines TRBV20-1 with TRBJ1-2; the D is unclear. The V end was cut by 2 bases, the J end by 8 bases, with 9 bases between. The germline V gene has CDR1 DFQATT and CDR2 SNEGSKA (reference sequence). The CDR3 is 11 residues long. The CDR3 bases are TGCAGTGCTAGAAGTCATCTGGGCTACACCTTC. Translating it yields CSARSHLGYTF.

This clonotype came up many times. The V gene is TRBV10-3, the J gene TRBJ1-3; possibly TRBD1 for D (6 bases). From germline, CDR1 is ENHRY and CDR2 SYGVKD. The CDR3 loop spans 11 amino acids. Trimming took 9 bases from V and 9 from J, leaving 12 bases between them. In DNA, the CDR3 is TGTGCCATGGGAACAGGGCTCACCATATATTTT. Translating gives CAMGTGLTIYF.

This clonotype was counted many times. The V gene is TRBV28, the J gene TRBJ2-2, with unresolved D. CDR3 length: 13 residues. Germline V lookup: CDR1 MDHEN, CDR2 SYDVKM. V lost 3 bases and J 3 bases, leaving 5 bases between the germline ends. CDR3 loop: CASSFGYTGELFF. The CDR3 DNA reads TGTGCCAGCAGTTTCGGGTACACCGGGGAGCTGTTTTTT.

This clonotype came up many times. The gene calls are TRBV5-1 and TRBJ2-1; unclear D gene. Germline loops: CDR1 SGHRS, CDR2 YFSETQ. V shed 3 bases and J shed 8 bases, with 15 bases lying between them. The CDR3 has 14 residues. In nucleotides, the CDR3 is TGCGCCAGCAGCTCTGAGGTACCTTCAGATGAGCAGTTCTTC. Protein sequence: CASSSEVPSDEQFF. Looking up the rest from reference TRBV5-1 and TRBJ2-1 gives the full variable domain: KAGVTQTPRYLIKTRGQQVTLSCSPISGHRSVSWYQQTPGQGLQFLFEYFSETQRNKGNFPGRFSGRQFSNSRSEMNVSTLELGDSALYLCASSSEVPSDEQFFGPGTRLTVL.

The sample holds many counts of this clonotype. The chain combines TRBV5-1 with TRBJ2-3; D gene ambiguous. This CDR3 region has 12 residues. With 3 bases removed from V and 5 bases from J, the gap between germline ends came to 7 bases. Germline V CDR1 and CDR2: SGHRS, YFSETQ. The CDR3 reads CASSWAEDTQYF. The CDR3 DNA reads as TGCGCCAGCAGCTGGGCGGAAGATACGCAGTATTTT.

This clonotype has only a few counts. The chain carries TRBV10-1 and TRBJ1-5; TRBD1 is a possible D gene (6 bases). Germline assignment: CDR1 WNHNN and CDR2 SYGVQD (reference sequence). The CDR3 contains 15 residues. V lost 11 bases, J lost 0 bases, and 17 bases lay in between. The DNA of the CDR3 is TGCGCCGCGCGCGGGGGGCATTATAGCAATCAGCCCCAGCATTTT. Encoded protein: CAARGGHYSNQPQHF.

The table lists this clonotype with many counts. The chain has TRBV24-1 and TRBJ1-2; TRBD1 might be the D (5 bases). The length of the CDR3 is 12 residues. V lost 2 bases, J lost 8 bases, and 8 bases lay in between. CDR1 is KGHDR, CDR2 SFDVKD, per germline. The CDR3 protein is CATSDSGRGYTF. CDR3 nucleotides: TGTGCCACCAGTGATTCGGGACGCGGCTACACCTTC.